Following are 3 T cell receptor beta chains from one sample sequenced in a study of blood T cell repertoires in COVID-19. Libraries were prepared by immunoSEQ multiplex PCR; TCRdb keeps only in-frame clonotypes and omits some of them. The repertoire holds under 200,000 clones, with around 85% as singletons. The specimen sequenced was peripheral blood. The source is a woman of 80 years or more with acute or convalescent COVID-19.

This chain connects TRBV6-1 to TRBJ2-3; no clear D gene. Trimming stripped 0 bases from V and 4 bases from J, with 11 bases between. The CDR3 sequence is 15 residues long. From germline, CDR1 is MNHNS and CDR2 SASEGT. This CDR3 reads CASSEAVDSPDTQYF. CDR3 coding DNA: TGTGCCAGCAGTGAAGCGGTAGACTCACCAGATACGCAGTATTTT.

V and J are TRBV19 and TRBJ2-7, with 8 bases lining up with TRBD1. From germline, CDR1 is LNHDA and CDR2 SQIVND (reference sequence). The CDR3 is made up of 15 amino acids. V trimming: 6 bases; J trimming: 3 bases; junction bases outside the gene matches: 10. CDR3 bases: TGTGCCAGTAGGCTTGGACAGGGCCAATACTACGAGCAGTACTTC. This sequence encodes CASRLGQGQYYEQYF.

This rearrangement joins TRBV7-9 to TRBJ1-2; D unclear. Trimming took 3 bases from V and 6 from J, leaving 11 bases between them. The CDR3 is made up of 13 amino acids. CDR1 and CDR2 (germline): SEHNR, FQNEAQ (reference sequence). The CDR3 is CASSFRGLDGYTF. Written as DNA, the CDR3 is TGTGCCAGCAGCTTCCGAGGTCTGGATGGCTACACCTTC.